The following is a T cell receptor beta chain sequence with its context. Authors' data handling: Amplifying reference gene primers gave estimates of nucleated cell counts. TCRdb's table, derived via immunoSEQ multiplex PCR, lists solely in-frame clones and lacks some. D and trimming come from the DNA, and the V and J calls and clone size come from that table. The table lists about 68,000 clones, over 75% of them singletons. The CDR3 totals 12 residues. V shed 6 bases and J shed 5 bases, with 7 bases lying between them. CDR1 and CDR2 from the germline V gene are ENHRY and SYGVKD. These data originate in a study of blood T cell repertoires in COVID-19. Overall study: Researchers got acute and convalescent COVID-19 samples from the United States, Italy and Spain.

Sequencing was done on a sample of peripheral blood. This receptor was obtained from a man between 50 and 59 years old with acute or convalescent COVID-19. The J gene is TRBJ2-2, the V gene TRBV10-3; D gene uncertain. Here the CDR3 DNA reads TGTGCCATCAGCTCTGTAACCGGGGAGCTGTTTTTT. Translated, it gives CAISSVTGELFF.